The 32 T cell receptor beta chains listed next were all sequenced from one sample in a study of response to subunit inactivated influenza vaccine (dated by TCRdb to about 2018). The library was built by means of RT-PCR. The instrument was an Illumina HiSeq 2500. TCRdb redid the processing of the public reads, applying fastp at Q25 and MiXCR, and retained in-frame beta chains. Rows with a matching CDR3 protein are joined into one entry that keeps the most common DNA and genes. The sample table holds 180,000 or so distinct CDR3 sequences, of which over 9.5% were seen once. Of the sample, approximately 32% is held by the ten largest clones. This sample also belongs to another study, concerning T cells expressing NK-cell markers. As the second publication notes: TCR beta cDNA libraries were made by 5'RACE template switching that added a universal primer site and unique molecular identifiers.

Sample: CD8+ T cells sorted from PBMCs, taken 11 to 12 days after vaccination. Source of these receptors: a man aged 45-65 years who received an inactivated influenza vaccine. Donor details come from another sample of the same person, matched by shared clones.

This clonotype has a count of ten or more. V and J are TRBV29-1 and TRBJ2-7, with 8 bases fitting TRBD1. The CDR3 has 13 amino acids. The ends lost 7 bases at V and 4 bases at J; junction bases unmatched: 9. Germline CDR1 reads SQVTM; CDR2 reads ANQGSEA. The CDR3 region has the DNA TGCAGCGCTAACCAAGGACAGGGATACGAGCAGTACTTC. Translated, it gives CSANQGQGYEQYF.

The CDR3 region is CASSRAVFYEQYF. Here the CDR3 DNA reads TGCGCCAGCTCCCGGGCCGTCTTCTACGAGCAGTACTTC. V gene TRBV4-3 combines with J gene TRBJ2-7; D is ambiguous. V lost 8 bases and J lost 3, with 14 bases in between. This CDR3 spans 13 amino acids. CDR1 is LGHNA and CDR2 is YSLEER in the germline V gene.

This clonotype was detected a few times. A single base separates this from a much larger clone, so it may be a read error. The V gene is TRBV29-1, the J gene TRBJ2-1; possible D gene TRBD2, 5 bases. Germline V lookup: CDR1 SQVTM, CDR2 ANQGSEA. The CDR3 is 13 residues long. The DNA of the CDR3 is TGCAGCGGGGCTGGGCACGACTACTATGAGCAGTTCTTC. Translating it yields CSGAGHDYYEQFF.

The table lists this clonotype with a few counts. The CDR3 loop is CASTQGQRNYNEQFF. The CDR3 DNA sequence: TGTGCCAGCACCCAGGGACAGAGGAACTACAATGAGCAGTTCTTC. The rearrangement links TRBV6-1 to TRBJ2-1; 7 nucleotides align to TRBD1. Germline values: CDR1 MNHNS, CDR2 SASEGT. The junction had 9 bases not matched to a gene; V was cut back by 7 bases and J by 3 bases. The CDR3 consists of 15 residues.

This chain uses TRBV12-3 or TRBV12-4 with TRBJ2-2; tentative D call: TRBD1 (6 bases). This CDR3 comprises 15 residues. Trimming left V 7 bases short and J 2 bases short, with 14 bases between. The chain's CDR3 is CASTKTGHNTGELFF. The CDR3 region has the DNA TGTGCCAGCACCAAGACGGGACACAACACCGGGGAGCTGTTTTTT.

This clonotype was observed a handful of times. The CDR3 DNA is TGCGCCAGCAGCCAAGAGCAGGGACGGACTGAAGCTTTCTTT. It translates to CASSQEQGRTEAFF. The chain is built from TRBV4-1 and TRBJ1-1; D possibly corresponds to TRBD1 (5 bases). The ends were cut back, 0 bases at V and 5 bases at J, with 10 bases in the middle. CDR1 is MGHRA and CDR2 is YSYEKL in the germline V gene. This CDR3 has 14 residues.

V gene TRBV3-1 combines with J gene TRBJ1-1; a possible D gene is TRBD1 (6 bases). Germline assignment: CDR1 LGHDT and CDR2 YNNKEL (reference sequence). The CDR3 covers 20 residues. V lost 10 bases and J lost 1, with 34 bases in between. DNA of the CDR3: TGTGCCACCTCCAAGGGGGTCCCTGGGTATAATGCTGCGGGGAACACTGAAGCTTTCTTT. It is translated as CATSKGVPGYNAAGNTEAFF.

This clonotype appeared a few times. This chain's CDR3 is CSVTQSNYGYTF. CDR3 coding DNA: TGCAGCGTTACACAGTCTAACTATGGCTACACCTTC. J is TRBJ1-2 and V is TRBV29-1; D remains unclear. Per germline, CDR1 SQVTM and CDR2 ANQGSEA. Between the trimmed V and J ends, which lost 5 bases and 0 bases, there was a span of 7 bases. CDR3 length: 12 residues.

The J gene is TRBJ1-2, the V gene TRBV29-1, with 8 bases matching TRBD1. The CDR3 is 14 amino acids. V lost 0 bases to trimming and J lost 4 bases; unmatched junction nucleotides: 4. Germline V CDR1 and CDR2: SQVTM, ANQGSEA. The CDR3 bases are TGCAGCGTTGAAGATTTCGGACAGGGCTATGGCTACACCTTC. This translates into CSVEDFGQGYGYTF.

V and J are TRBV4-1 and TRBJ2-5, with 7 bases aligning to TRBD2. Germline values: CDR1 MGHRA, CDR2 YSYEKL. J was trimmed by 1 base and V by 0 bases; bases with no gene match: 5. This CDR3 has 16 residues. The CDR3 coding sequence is TGCGCCAGCAGCCAAGATCCTGGCGGGGGCCAAGAGACCCAGTACTTC. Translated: CASSQDPGGGQETQYF.

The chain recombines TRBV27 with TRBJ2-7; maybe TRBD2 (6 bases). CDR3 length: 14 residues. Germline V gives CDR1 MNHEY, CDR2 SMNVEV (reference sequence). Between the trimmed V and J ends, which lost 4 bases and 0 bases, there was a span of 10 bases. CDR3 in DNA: TGTGCCAGCAGTTACTATAGCGGCTCCTACGAGCAGTACTTC. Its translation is CASSYYSGSYEQYF.

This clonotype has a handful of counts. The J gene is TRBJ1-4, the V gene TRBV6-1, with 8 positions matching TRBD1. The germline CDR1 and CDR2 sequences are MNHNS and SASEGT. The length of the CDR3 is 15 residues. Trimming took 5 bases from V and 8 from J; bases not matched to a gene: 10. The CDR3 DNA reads TGTGCCAGCAGTCCGATGCAGGGGGCCGTAGAAAAACTGTTTTTT. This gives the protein CASSPMQGAVEKLFF.

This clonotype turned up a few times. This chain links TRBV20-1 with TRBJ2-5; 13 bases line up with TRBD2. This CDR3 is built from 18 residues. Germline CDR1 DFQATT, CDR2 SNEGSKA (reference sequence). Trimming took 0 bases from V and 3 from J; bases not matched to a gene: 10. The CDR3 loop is CSARDRRGTSGGEETQYF. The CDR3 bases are TGCAGTGCTAGAGATCGAAGGGGTACTAGCGGGGGGGAAGAGACCCAGTACTTC.

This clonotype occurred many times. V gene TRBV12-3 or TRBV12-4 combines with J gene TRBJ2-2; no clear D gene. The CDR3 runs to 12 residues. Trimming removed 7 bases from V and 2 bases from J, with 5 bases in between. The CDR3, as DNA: TGTGCCAGCACCCCAAACACCGGGGAGCTGTTTTTT. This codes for CASTPNTGELFF.

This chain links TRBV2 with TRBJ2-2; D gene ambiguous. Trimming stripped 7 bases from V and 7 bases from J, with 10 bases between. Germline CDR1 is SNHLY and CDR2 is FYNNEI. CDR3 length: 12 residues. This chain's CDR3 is CASMRRFGELFF. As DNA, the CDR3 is TGTGCCAGCATGAGAAGGTTCGGGGAGCTGTTTTTT.

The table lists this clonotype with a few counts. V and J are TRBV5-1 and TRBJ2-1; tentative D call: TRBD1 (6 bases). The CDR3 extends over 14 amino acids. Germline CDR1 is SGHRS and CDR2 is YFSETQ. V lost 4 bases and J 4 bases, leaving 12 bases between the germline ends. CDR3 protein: CASSQQGPYNEQFF. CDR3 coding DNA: TGCGCCAGCAGCCAACAGGGTCCGTACAATGAGCAGTTCTTC.

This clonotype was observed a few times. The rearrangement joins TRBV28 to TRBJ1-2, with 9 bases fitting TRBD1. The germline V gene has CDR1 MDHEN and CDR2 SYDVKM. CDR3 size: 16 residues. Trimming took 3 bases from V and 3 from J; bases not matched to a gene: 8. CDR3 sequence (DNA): TGTGCCAGCAGTTTGGACAGGGGAAGTGTTGACTATGGCTACACCTTC. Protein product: CASSLDRGSVDYGYTF.

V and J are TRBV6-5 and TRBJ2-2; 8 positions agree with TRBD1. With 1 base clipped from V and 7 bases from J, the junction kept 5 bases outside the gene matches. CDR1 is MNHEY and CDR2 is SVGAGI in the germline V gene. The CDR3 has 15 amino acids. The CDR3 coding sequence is TGTGCCAGCAGTTACTGGCAGGGGGCAAGCGGGGAGCTGTTTTTT. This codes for CASSYWQGASGELFF.

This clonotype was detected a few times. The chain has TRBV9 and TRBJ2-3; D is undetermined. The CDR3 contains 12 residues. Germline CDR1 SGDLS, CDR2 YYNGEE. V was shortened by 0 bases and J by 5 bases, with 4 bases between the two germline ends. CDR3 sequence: CASSVGGDTQYF. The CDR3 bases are TGTGCCAGCAGCGTAGGAGGAGATACGCAGTATTTT.

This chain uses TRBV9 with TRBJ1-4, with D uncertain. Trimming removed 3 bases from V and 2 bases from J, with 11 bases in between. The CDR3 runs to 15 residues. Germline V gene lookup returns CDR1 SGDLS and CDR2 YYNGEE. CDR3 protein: CASSEYDRTNEKLFF. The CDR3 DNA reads TGTGCCAGCAGCGAATACGACCGCACTAATGAAAAACTGTTTTTT.

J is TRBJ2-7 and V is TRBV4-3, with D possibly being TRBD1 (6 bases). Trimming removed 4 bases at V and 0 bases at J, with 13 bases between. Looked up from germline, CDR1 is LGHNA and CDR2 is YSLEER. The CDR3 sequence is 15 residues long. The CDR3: CASSRASGASYEQYF. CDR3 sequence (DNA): TGCGCCAGCAGCCGAGCCTCAGGGGCCTCCTACGAGCAGTACTTC.

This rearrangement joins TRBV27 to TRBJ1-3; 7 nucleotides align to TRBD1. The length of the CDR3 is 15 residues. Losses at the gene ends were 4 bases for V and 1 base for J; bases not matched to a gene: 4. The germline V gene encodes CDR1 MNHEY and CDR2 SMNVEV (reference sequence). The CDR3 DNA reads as TGTGCCAGCAGTTCCACAGGGGCGTCTGGAAACACCATATATTTT. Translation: CASSSTGASGNTIYF.

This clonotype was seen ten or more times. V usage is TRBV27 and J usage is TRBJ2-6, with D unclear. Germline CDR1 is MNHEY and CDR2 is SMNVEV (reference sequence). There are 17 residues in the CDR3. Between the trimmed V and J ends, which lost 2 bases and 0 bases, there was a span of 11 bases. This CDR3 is CASSLRVMLSGANVLTF. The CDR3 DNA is TGTGCCAGCAGTTTAAGAGTTATGCTCTCTGGGGCCAACGTCCTGACTTTC.

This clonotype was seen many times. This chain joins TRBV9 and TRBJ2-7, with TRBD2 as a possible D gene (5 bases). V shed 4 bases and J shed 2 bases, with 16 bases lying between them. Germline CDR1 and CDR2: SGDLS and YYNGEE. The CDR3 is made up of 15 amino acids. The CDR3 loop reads CASSPLERAPYEQYF. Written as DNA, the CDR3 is TGTGCCAGCAGCCCCTTGGAGAGGGCCCCCTACGAGCAGTACTTC.

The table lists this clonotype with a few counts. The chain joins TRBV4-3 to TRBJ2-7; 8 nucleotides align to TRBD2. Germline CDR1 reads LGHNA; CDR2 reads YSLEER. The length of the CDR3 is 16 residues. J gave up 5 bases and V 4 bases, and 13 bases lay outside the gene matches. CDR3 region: CASSPDSGNLQNEQYF. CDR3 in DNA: TGCGCCAGCAGCCCAGATAGCGGGAACCTTCAAAACGAGCAGTACTTC.

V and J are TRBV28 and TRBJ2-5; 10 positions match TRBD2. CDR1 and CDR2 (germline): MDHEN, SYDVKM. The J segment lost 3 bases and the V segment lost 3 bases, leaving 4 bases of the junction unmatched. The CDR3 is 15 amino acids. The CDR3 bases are TGTGCCAGCAGTTTCGGGCTAGCGGGAGAAGAGACCCAGTACTTC. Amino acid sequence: CASSFGLAGEETQYF.

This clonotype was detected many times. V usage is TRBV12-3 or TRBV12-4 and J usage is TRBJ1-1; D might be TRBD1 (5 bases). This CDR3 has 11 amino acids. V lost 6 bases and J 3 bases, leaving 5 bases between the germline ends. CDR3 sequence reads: CASRGDTEAFF. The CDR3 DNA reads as TGTGCCAGCAGGGGGGACACTGAAGCTTTCTTT.

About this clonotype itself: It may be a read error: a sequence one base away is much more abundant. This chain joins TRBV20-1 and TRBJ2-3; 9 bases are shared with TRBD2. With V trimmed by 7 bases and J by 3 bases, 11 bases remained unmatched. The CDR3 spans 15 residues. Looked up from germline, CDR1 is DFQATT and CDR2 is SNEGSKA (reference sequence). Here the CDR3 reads CSVHGSGSMTDTQYF. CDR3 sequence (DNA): TGCAGTGTTCACGGTAGCGGGAGTATGACAGATACGCAGTATTTT.

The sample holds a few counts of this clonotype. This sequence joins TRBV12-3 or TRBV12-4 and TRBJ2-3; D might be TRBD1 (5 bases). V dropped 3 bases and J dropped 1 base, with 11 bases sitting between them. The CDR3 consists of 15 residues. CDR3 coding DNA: TGTGCCAGCAGTTTGTTTGTCAGGGGCACAGATACGCAGTATTTT. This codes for CASSLFVRGTDTQYF.

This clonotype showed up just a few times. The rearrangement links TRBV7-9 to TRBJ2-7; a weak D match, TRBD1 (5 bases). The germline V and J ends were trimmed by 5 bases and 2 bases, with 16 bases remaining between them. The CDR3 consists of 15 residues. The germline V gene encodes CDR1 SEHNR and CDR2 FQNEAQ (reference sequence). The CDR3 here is CASSARQGATYEQYF. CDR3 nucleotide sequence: TGTGCCAGCAGCGCCCGCCAGGGTGCCACCTACGAGCAGTACTTC.

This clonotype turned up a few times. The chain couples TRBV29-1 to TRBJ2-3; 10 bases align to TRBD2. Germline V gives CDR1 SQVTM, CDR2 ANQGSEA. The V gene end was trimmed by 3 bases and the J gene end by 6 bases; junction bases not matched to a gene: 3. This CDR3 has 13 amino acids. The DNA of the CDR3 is TGCAGCGTTGACCCGGGACTAGCGGATACGCAGTATTTT. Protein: CSVDPGLADTQYF.

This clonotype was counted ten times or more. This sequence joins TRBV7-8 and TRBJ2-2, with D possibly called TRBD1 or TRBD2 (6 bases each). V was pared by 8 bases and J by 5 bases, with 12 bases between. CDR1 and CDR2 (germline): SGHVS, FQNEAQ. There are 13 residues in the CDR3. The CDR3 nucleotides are TGTGCCAGCCGGGGGACACAAACCGGGGAGCTGTTTTTT. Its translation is CASRGTQTGELFF.